The 30 T cell receptor beta chains listed next were all sequenced from one sample in a study of early T cells in non-severe SARS-CoV-2 infection. TCRdb used MiXCR to reprocess the 5' RACE reads, holding one entry per CDR3 protein. The data contain about 80,000 distinct CDR3 sequences, 11% to 15% of them singletons. Material: whole blood. These receptors were collected from an adult who was a healthcare worker with PCR-confirmed SARS-CoV-2 infection or an uninfected control (not recorded which).

This chain links TRBV7-6 with TRBJ2-7; no reliable D call. CDR1 and CDR2 from the germline V gene are SGHVS and FNYEAQ. The CDR3 is 13 amino acids. V was clipped by 4 bases and J by 0 bases, with 7 bases between them. The CDR3, as DNA: TGTGCCAGCAGCTCGACTTACTCCTACGAGCAGTACTTC. Its translation is CASSSTYSYEQYF.

This clonotype has ten or more counts. The V gene is TRBV28, the J gene TRBJ2-3; D unresolved. Trimming took 8 bases from V and 5 from J, leaving 11 bases between them. Germline CDR1 and CDR2: MDHEN and SYDVKM. CDR3 size: 12 residues. The CDR3 here is CASSDILDTQYF. CDR3 bases: TGTGCCAGCTCGGATATCCTAGATACGCAGTATTTT.

The sample holds many counts of this clonotype. V is TRBV20-1 and J is TRBJ1-2; D perhaps matches TRBD1 (5 bases). The CDR3 is made up of 12 amino acids. Trimming stripped 3 bases from V and 5 bases from J, with 10 bases between. Germline V gene data show CDR1 as DFQATT and CDR2 as SNEGSKA (reference sequence). The CDR3 loop reads CSARPGGYGYTF. The CDR3 DNA sequence: TGCAGTGCTAGGCCTGGGGGTTATGGCTACACCTTC.

This clonotype was seen a handful of times. The genes are TRBV11-1 and TRBJ2-3; TRBD2 agrees at 8 bases. Trimming removed 5 bases from V and 5 bases from J; junction bases left unmatched: 12. This CDR3 has 16 residues. Per the germline V gene, CDR1 is SGHAT and CDR2 is FQDESV (reference sequence). In DNA, the CDR3 is TGTGCCAGCAGCCGGGAACGGGGGGGCCCCGGAGATACGCAGTATTTT. Its protein is CASSRERGGPGDTQYF.

This clonotype was seen a few times. The rearrangement links TRBV4-1 to TRBJ2-1; TRBD2 aligns across 7 bases. Germline assignment: CDR1 MGHRA and CDR2 YSYEKL. There are 15 residues in the CDR3. V gave up 2 bases and J gave up 7 bases; unmatched junction bases: 8. The CDR3 is CASSQRDYGPNEQFF. The CDR3 coding sequence is TGCGCCAGCAGCCAACGGGACTACGGACCGAATGAGCAGTTCTTC.

V gene TRBV6-2 or TRBV6-3 combines with J gene TRBJ2-3; 14 bases map to TRBD2. The CDR3 consists of 15 residues. Germline trimming cut 6 bases from V and 6 bases from J; bases unmatched to any gene: 5. The germline V gene has CDR1 MNHEY and CDR2 SVGEGT. Written as DNA, the CDR3 is TGTGCCAGCAGGACTAGCGGGGGGGCCGCGGATACGCAGTATTTT. This codes for CASRTSGGAADTQYF.

This clonotype was counted many times. Germline and junction disagree at one end, which may indicate a read error. The chain has TRBV20-1 and TRBJ1-1; 7 bases align to TRBD1. From germline, CDR1 is DFQATT and CDR2 SNEGSKA (reference sequence). This CDR3 has 17 amino acids. The CDR3 bases are TGCAGTGCTAGAGACGGGACAGACCCACATTTGAACGCTGAAGCTTTCTTT. This sequence encodes CSARDGTDPHLNAEAFF.

The genes are TRBV3-1 and TRBJ1-1; weak D call: TRBD1 (5 bases). From germline, CDR1 is LGHDT and CDR2 YNNKEL (reference sequence). The V end lost 4 bases, the J end lost 3 bases, and 15 bases lay between the germline ends. This CDR3 comprises 15 residues. The CDR3 region has the DNA TGTGCCAGCAGCCTGCTGGCTGGGGGGGACACTGAAGCTTTCTTT. Translated: CASSLLAGGDTEAFF.

The CDR3: CASSRSTPAGNTGELFF. CDR3 coding DNA: TGTGCCAGCAGCCGCAGCACCCCGGCCGGGAACACCGGGGAGCTGTTTTTT. This rearrangement joins TRBV6-2 or TRBV6-3 to TRBJ2-2; D ambiguous. Germline-derived CDR1 and CDR2 are MNHEY and SVGEGT. This CDR3 spans 17 amino acids. V lost 6 bases to trimming and J lost 1 base, with 18 bases between them.

This clonotype was detected many times. This chain links TRBV6-2 or TRBV6-3 with TRBJ2-1, with D perhaps assigned TRBD1 or TRBD2 (6 bases each). Germline CDR1 MNHEY, CDR2 SVGEGT. The V end was cut by 8 bases, the J end by 4 bases, with 18 bases between. The CDR3 is 15 amino acids. The chain's CDR3 is CASHPGDTHYNEQFF. The CDR3 coding sequence is TGTGCCAGCCACCCGGGGGACACCCATTACAATGAGCAGTTCTTC.

This clonotype was seen only a few times. The J gene is TRBJ1-2, the V gene TRBV28; 7 bases align to TRBD1. Looked up from germline, CDR1 is MDHEN and CDR2 is SYDVKM. This CDR3 is 12 amino acids long. Unmatched junction bases numbered 9, after V lost 10 bases and J lost 7 bases. The CDR3 nucleotides are TGTGCCACCAAGACAGGGCATGGTGGCTACACCTTC. It translates to CATKTGHGGYTF.

Remarks on this clonotype: Compared with germline, one end of the junction differs, possibly owing to a read error. The chain carries TRBV7-2 and TRBJ2-3, with a possible D match to TRBD2 (5 bases). This CDR3 has 14 residues. Germline V gene lookup returns CDR1 SGHTA and CDR2 FQGNSA. The CDR3 sequence is CVSSLDPDVGAQYF. The CDR3 DNA is TGTGTCAGCAGCTTAGATCCTGACGTGGGAGCGCAGTATTTT.

This rearrangement joins TRBV12-3 or TRBV12-4 to TRBJ2-1, with 10 bases fitting TRBD2. V trimming: 3 bases; J trimming: 1 base; junction bases outside the gene matches: 9. This CDR3 contains 18 residues. This chain's CDR3 is CASSFPSGGARSYNEQFF. In DNA, the CDR3 is TGTGCCAGCAGTTTCCCCAGCGGGGGGGCCAGATCCTACAATGAGCAGTTCTTC.

The chain joins TRBV7-9 to TRBJ1-1; TRBD1 matches at 8 bases. Trimming cost V 5 bases and J 6 bases; bases outside gene matches: 11. Germline lookup yields CDR1 SEHNR and CDR2 FQNEAQ (reference sequence). This CDR3 contains 15 residues. DNA of the CDR3: TGTGCCAGCAGCCCCCACGGACAGGGAACCGCTGAAGCTTTCTTT. Its translation is CASSPHGQGTAEAFF.

The chain is built from TRBV11-2 and TRBJ2-1; D is unclear. Germline V gene sequence: CDR1 SGHAT, CDR2 FQNNGV. The CDR3 is made up of 15 amino acids. Trimming removed 3 bases at V and 0 bases at J, with 9 bases between. In DNA form, the CDR3 reads TGTGCCAGCAGCTTTTTGGTTGGCTCCTACAATGAGCAGTTCTTC. Its translation is CASSFLVGSYNEQFF.

This chain connects TRBV11-2 to TRBJ1-5; 7 nucleotides match TRBD1. Germline-derived CDR1 and CDR2 are SGHAT and FQNNGV. The length of the CDR3 is 13 residues. Trimming at V came to 3 bases and at J to 9 bases, leaving 5 bases not matched to a gene. The CDR3 sequence: CASSLDRLGPQHF. The CDR3 coding sequence is TGTGCCAGCAGCTTGGACAGGTTGGGGCCCCAGCATTTT.

The sample holds a few counts of this clonotype. The chain is built from TRBV6-1 and TRBJ1-5; D is undetermined. Germline loops: CDR1 MNHNS, CDR2 SASEGT. Trimming stripped 4 bases from V and 0 bases from J, with 7 bases between. This CDR3 has 14 residues. CDR3 in amino acids: CASSVGDSNQPQHF. CDR3 DNA: TGTGCCAGCAGTGTCGGAGATAGCAATCAGCCCCAGCATTTT.

The CDR3 is CAIRRGDTQYF. CDR3 nucleotide sequence: TGTGCCATTAGGAGGGGCGATACCCAGTACTTC. The chain couples TRBV3-1 to TRBJ2-5, with D possibly being TRBD2 (6 bases). The germline V gene has CDR1 LGHDT and CDR2 YNNKEL (reference sequence). The CDR3 length is 11 residues. The ends were cut back, 10 bases at V and 8 bases at J, with 14 bases in the middle.

V and J are TRBV29-1 and TRBJ1-2, with 7 bases matching TRBD1. Losses at the gene ends were 1 base for V and 7 bases for J; bases not matched to a gene: 3. This CDR3 comprises 12 residues. Germline V lookup: CDR1 SQVTM, CDR2 ANQGSEA. The CDR3 nucleotides are TGCAGCGTTGAAGCAGGGGGACCTGGCTACACCTTC. Amino acid sequence: CSVEAGGPGYTF.

The chain links TRBV20-1 to TRBJ2-7; D gene uncertain. The CDR3 is 12 amino acids. The V gene lost 3 bases and the J gene lost 1 base, with 7 bases spanning the gap. Germline CDR1 reads DFQATT; CDR2 reads SNEGSKA (reference sequence). The CDR3 coding sequence is TGCAGTGCTAGCCGTAATTCCTACGAGCAGTACTTC. Encoded protein: CSASRNSYEQYF.

This clonotype was seen repeatedly, ten times or more. The rearrangement uses TRBV11-2 and TRBJ2-5, with D unclear. The CDR3 is 12 amino acids. Germline V gene sequence: CDR1 SGHAT, CDR2 FQNNGV. Trimming pared 3 bases from V and 5 bases from J, leaving 7 bases between. CDR3 residues: CASSLVPETQYF. CDR3 DNA sequence: TGTGCCAGCAGCTTGGTCCCGGAGACCCAGTACTTC.

V gene TRBV6-5 combines with J gene TRBJ2-7, with 9 bases aligning to TRBD1. J gave up 5 bases and V 6 bases, and 2 bases lay outside the gene matches. The CDR3 contains 12 residues. Germline values: CDR1 MNHEY, CDR2 SVGAGI. The CDR3 DNA is TGTGCCAGCAGCCGGGACAGGGACGAGCAGTACTTC. Protein sequence: CASSRDRDEQYF.

This clonotype appeared many times. This rearrangement joins TRBV28 to TRBJ1-2, with 11 bases aligning to TRBD1. V lost 5 bases, J lost 8 bases, and 7 bases stayed unmatched. CDR3 size: 14 residues. Germline CDR1 is MDHEN and CDR2 is SYDVKM. The CDR3: CASSTLGQGAGYTF. CDR3 coding DNA: TGTGCCAGCAGTACCCTAGGACAGGGGGCCGGCTACACCTTC.

The genes are TRBV20-1 and TRBJ2-5; 8 bases are shared with TRBD2. J lost 4 bases, V lost 0 bases, and 7 bases had no gene match. Germline CDR1 reads DFQATT; CDR2 reads SNEGSKA (reference sequence). The CDR3 length is 15 residues. Written as DNA, the CDR3 is TGCAGTGCTAGAGATCGGGAGGGGGTCGTAGAGACCCAGTACTTC. Translated, it gives CSARDREGVVETQYF.

The chain combines TRBV4-2 with TRBJ2-1; D call uncertain. The CDR3 totals 12 residues. Germline V gene data show CDR1 as LGHNA and CDR2 as YNFKEQ. Trimming pared 2 bases from V and 15 bases from J, leaving 14 bases between. The CDR3 here is CASSQSLGSPFF. CDR3 bases: TGTGCCAGCAGCCAAAGTTTAGGTTCCCCGTTCTTC.

V and J are TRBV28 and TRBJ1-2; D is uncertain. CDR1 is MDHEN, CDR2 SYDVKM, per germline. The CDR3 totals 13 residues. The V end was cut by 2 bases, the J end by 8 bases, with 12 bases between. As DNA, the CDR3 is TGTGCCAGCAGTTTAGGGGAACTTATCGGCTACACCTTC. Its protein is CASSLGELIGYTF.

This clonotype was seen more than once but under ten times. The rearrangement joins TRBV12-3 or TRBV12-4 to TRBJ2-5; no firm D call. The CDR3 extends over 15 amino acids. Between the trimmed V and J ends, which lost 3 bases and 1 base, there was a span of 12 bases. The CDR3 loop reads CASSFTASLQETQYF. The CDR3 DNA reads TGTGCCAGCAGTTTTACGGCCAGCCTCCAAGAGACCCAGTACTTC.

J is TRBJ2-7 and V is TRBV25-1; 8 bases match TRBD2. Germline V gene lookup returns CDR1 MGHDK and CDR2 SYGVNS. The CDR3 is 17 residues long. Unmatched junction bases numbered 14, after V lost 7 bases and J lost 0 bases. The CDR3 bases are TGTGCCAGCACTGTACCCTTACTAGCGGAACCCTCCTACGAGCAGTACTTC. Encoded protein: CASTVPLLAEPSYEQYF.

The V gene is TRBV19, the J gene TRBJ1-1; D not certain. V lost 8 bases and J lost 4, with 17 bases in between. The CDR3 extends over 14 amino acids. CDR1 is LNHDA and CDR2 is SQIVND in the germline V gene (reference sequence). This chain's CDR3 is CASGSGADSTEAFF. In DNA form, the CDR3 reads TGTGCCAGTGGGTCAGGAGCGGATAGCACTGAAGCTTTCTTT.

V usage is TRBV5-4 and J usage is TRBJ2-1; 10 nucleotides line up with TRBD2. Looked up from germline, CDR1 is SGHNT and CDR2 is YYREEE (reference sequence). The V gene end was trimmed by 3 bases and the J gene end by 2 bases; junction bases not matched to a gene: 8. The CDR3 has 17 residues. CDR3 loop: CASSSPSGGVTYNEQFF. The CDR3 nucleotides read TGTGCCAGCAGCTCCCCTAGCGGGGGTGTCACCTACAATGAGCAGTTCTTC. The full variable domain, its missing parts supplied by reference TRBV5-4 and TRBJ2-1, is ETGVTQSPTHLIKTRGQQVTLRCSSQSGHNTVSWYQQALGQGPQFIFQYYREEENGRGNFPPRFSGLQFPNYSSELNVNALELDDSALYLCASSSPSGGVTYNEQFFGPGTRLTVL.